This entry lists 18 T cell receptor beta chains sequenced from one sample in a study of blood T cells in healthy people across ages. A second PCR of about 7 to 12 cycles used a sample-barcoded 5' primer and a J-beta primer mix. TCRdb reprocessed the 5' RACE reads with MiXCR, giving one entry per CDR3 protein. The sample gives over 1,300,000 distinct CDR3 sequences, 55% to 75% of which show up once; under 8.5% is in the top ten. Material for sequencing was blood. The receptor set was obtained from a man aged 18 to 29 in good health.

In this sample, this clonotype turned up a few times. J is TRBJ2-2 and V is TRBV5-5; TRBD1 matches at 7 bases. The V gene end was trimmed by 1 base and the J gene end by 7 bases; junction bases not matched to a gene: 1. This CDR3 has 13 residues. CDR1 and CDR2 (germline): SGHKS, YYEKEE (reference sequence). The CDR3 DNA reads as TGTGCCAGCAGCTTGACAGGGGTCGGGGAGCTGTTTTTT. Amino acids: CASSLTGVGELFF. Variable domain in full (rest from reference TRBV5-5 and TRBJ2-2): DAGVTQSPTHLIKTRGQQVTLRCSPISGHKSVSWYQQVLGQGPQFIFQYYEKEERGRGNFPDRFSARQFPNYSSELNVNALLLGDSALYLCASSLTGVGELFFGEGSRLTVL.

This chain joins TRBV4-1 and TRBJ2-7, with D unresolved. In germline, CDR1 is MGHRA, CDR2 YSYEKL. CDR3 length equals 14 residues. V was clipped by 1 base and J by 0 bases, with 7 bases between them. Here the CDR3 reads CASSQAVFSYEQYF. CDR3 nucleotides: TGCGCCAGCAGCCAAGCGGTCTTCTCCTACGAGCAGTACTTC.

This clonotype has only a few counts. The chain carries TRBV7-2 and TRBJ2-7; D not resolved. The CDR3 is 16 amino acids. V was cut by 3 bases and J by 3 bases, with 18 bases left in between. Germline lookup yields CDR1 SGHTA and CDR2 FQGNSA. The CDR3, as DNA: TGTGCCAGCAGCTTTCTCCCGGATGAATGGGGCTACGAGCAGTACTTC. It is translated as CASSFLPDEWGYEQYF. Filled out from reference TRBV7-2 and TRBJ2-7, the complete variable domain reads GAGVSQSPSNKVTEKGKDVELRCDPISGHTALYWYRQSLGQGLEFLIYFQGNSAPDKSGLPSDRFSAERTGGSVSTLTIQRTQQEDSAVYLCASSFLPDEWGYEQYFGPGTRLTVT.

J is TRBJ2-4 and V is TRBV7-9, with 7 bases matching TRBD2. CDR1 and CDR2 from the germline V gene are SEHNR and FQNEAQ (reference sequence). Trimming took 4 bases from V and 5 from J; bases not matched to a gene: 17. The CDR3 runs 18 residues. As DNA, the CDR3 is TGTGCCAGCAGCTCCCTCCGAGCGGGGCGCTCTTTGCAAAACATTCAGTACTTC. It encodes CASSSLRAGRSLQNIQYF.

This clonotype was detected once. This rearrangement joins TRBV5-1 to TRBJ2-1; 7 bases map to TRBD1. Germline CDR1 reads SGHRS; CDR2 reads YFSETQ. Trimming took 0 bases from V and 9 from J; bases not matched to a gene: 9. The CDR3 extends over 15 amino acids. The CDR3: CASSLAQTGNGEQFF. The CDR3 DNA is TGCGCCAGCAGCTTGGCCCAGACAGGGAACGGTGAGCAGTTCTTC.

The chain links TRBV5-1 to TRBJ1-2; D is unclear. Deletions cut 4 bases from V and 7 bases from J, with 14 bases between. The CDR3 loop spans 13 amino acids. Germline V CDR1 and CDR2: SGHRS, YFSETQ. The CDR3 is CASSRETVTGYTF. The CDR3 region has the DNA TGCGCCAGCAGCCGGGAGACCGTGACTGGCTACACCTTC. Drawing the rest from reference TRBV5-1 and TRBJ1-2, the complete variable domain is KAGVTQTPRYLIKTRGQQVTLSCSPISGHRSVSWYQQTPGQGLQFLFEYFSETQRNKGNFPGRFSGRQFSNSRSEMNVSTLELGDSALYLCASSRETVTGYTFGSGTRLTVV.

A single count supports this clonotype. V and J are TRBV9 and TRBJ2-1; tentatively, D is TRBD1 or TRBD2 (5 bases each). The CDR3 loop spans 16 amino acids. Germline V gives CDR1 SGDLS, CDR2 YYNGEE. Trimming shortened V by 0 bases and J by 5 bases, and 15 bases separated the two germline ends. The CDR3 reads CASSVDPGLGDNEQFF. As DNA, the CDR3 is TGTGCCAGCAGCGTAGACCCGGGGCTTGGGGACAATGAGCAGTTCTTC.

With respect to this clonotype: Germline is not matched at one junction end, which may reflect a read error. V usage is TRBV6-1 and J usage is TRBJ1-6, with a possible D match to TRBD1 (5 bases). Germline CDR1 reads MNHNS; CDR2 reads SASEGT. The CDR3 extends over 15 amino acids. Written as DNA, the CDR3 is TGTGCCAGCAGTGAGTCAACAGGAGATAATTCACCCATCCACTTT. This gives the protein CASSESTGDNSPIHF.

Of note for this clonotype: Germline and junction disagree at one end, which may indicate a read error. The CDR3: CASNQAGIEIEQFF. In DNA, the CDR3 is TGCGCCAGCAACCAAGCAGGGATCGAGATTGAGCAGTTCTTC. The chain recombines TRBV4-3 with TRBJ2-1, with TRBD1 as a possible D gene (5 bases). The germline gives CDR1 LGHNA, CDR2 YSLEER. CDR3 size: 14 residues.

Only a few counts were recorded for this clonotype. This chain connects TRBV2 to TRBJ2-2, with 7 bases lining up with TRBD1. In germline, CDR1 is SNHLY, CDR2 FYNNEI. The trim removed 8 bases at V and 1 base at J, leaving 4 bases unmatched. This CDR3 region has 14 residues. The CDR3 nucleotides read TGTGCCAGCGGCCGGGACAGGAACACCGGGGAGCTGTTTTTT. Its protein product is CASGRDRNTGELFF.

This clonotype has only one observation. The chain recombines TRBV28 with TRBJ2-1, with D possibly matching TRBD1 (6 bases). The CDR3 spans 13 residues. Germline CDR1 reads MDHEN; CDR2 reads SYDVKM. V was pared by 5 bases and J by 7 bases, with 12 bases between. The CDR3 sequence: CASSQGTKNEQFF. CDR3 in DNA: TGTGCCAGCAGTCAGGGGACAAAAAATGAGCAGTTCTTC. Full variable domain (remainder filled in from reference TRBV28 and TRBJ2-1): DVKVTQSSRYLVKRTGEKVFLECVQDMDHENMFWYRQDPGLGLRLIYFSYDVKMKEKGDIPEGYSVSREKKERFSLILESASTNQTSMYLCASSQGTKNEQFFGPGTRLTVL.

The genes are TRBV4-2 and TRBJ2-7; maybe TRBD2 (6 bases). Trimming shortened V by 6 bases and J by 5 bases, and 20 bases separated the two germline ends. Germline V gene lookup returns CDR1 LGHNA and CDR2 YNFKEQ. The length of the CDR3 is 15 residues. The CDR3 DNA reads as TGTGCCAGCAGTCCACGGACTACGCGGGGCGACGAGCAGTACTTC. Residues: CASSPRTTRGDEQYF.

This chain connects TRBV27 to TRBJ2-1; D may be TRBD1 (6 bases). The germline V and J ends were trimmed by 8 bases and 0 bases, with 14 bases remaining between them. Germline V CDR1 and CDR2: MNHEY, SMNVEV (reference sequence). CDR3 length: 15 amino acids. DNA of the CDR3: TGTGCCAGCTTTACAGGGTCTAGCTCCTACAATGAGCAGTTCTTC. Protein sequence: CASFTGSSSYNEQFF.

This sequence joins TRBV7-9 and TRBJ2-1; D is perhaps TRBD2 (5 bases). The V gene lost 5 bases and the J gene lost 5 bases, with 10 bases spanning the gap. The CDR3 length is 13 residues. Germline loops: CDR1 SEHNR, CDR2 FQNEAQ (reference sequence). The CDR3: CASSPKRNNEQFF. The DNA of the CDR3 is TGTGCCAGCAGCCCTAAGCGGAACAATGAGCAGTTCTTC.

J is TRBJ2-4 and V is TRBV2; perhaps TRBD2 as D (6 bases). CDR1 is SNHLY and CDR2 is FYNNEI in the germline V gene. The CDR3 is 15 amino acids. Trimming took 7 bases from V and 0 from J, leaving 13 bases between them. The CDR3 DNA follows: TGTGCCAGCATTCGAACCGGGAGAGCCAAAAACATTCAGTACTTC. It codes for CASIRTGRAKNIQYF.

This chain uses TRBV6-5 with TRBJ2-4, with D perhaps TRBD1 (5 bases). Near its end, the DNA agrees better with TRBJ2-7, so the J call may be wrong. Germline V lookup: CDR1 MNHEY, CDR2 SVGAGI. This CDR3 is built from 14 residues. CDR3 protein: CASSYQGKAYEQYF. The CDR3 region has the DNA TGTGCCAGCAGTTACCAGGGCAAGGCCTACGAGCAGTACTTC.

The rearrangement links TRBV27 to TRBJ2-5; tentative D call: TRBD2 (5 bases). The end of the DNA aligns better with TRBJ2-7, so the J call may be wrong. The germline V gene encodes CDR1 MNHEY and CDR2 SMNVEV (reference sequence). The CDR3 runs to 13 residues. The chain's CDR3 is CASSPGIHGEQYF. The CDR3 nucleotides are TGTGCCAGCAGCCCCGGGATTCACGGCGAGCAGTACTTC.

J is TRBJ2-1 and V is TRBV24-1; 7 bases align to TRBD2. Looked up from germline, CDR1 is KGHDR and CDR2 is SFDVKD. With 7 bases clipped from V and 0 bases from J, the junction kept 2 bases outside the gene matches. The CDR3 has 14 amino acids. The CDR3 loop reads CATSGGISYNEQFF. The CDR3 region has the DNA TGTGCCACCAGCGGGGGGATCTCCTACAATGAGCAGTTCTTC.